The clone carrying this T cell receptor beta chain was counted between two and nine times. Its antigen is unidentified. The entry originates in a study of CD8 T cells in ankylosing spondylitis. Study conclusions and caveats: Among TCR beta sequences, a motif of under ten highly homologous variants appeared characteristic of ankylosing spondylitis blood.

TCRdb redid the calling of the 5' RACE reads with MiXCR, one entry per CDR3 protein. The sample gives about 440,000 distinct CDR3 sequences, over 15% of which show up once; over 1% is in the top ten. The specimen sequenced was blood, either unsorted or a sorted T cell fraction (not recorded which). The origin of this receptor is a male donor with ankylosing spondylitis.

The chain's CDR3 is CATSDRRQGQETQYF. The CDR3 DNA reads TGTGCCACCAGTGATCGGAGACAGGGGCAAGAGACCCAGTACTTC. This chain uses TRBV24-1 with TRBJ2-5, with 8 nucleotides matching TRBD1. The ends lost 3 bases at V and 2 bases at J; junction bases unmatched: 4. CDR1 KGHDR and CDR2 SFDVKD come from the germline V gene. The CDR3 is 15 amino acids.